These 27 T cell receptor beta chains were all obtained from the same sample, sequenced in a study of T cell responses to AZD1222 COVID-19 vaccine. The assay was immunoSEQ multiplex PCR, and TCRdb's table has in-frame clones only and misses some. In the table there are 160,000 or so clones, roughly 90% of which are singletons. The sample was peripheral blood, taken 28 days after the second AZD1222 dose. Receptors were obtained from an adult who received the AZD1222 COVID-19 vaccine.

V and J are TRBV2 and TRBJ2-7, with D possibly being TRBD1 (6 bases). Germline V lookup: CDR1 SNHLY, CDR2 FYNNEI. V lost 0 bases and J lost 2, with 14 bases in between. The CDR3 has 16 residues. CDR3 sequence (DNA): TGTGCCAGCAGTGAAGCTCGGACAGTACCACCCTACGAGCAGTACTTC. Translation gives CASSEARTVPPYEQYF.

The J gene is TRBJ2-1, the V gene TRBV11-2, with a weak D call TRBD2 (6 bases). The germline V gene encodes CDR1 SGHAT and CDR2 FQNNGV. The CDR3 runs to 14 residues. Trimming took 3 bases from V and 4 from J, leaving 10 bases between them. The CDR3 DNA sequence: TGTGCCAGCAGCTTGGGGGGTGATTACAATGAGCAGTTCTTC. This sequence encodes CASSLGGDYNEQFF.

This clone was seen once. At one boundary the junction diverges from the germline segment, which might be a read error. At the DNA level, this CDR3 is encoded by other sequences in the same sample as well. The chain employs TRBV3-1 (or the pseudogene TRBV3-2) and TRBJ1-5; tentatively, D is TRBD1 (6 bases). CDR1 LGHDT and CDR2 YNNKEL come from the germline V gene (reference sequence). This CDR3 has 18 amino acids. The CDR3 DNA reads TGTGCCAGTAGCCAAAGGGCCCTTGGCGGGGGGCTCCACCAGCCCCAGCATTTT. This encodes CASSQRALGGGLHQPQHF.

This clone was counted once. This sequence joins TRBV19 and TRBJ2-7; 7 bases agree with TRBD1. Trimming removed 7 bases from V and 1 base from J; junction bases left unmatched: 10. CDR3 length equals 15 residues. Germline CDR1 is LNHDA and CDR2 is SQIVND (reference sequence). CDR3 DNA sequence: TGTGCCAGTAAGTGGTCCCAGGGGGAATCCTACGAGCAGTACTTC. This translates into CASKWSQGESYEQYF.

Here the CDR3 reads CASSPQLSNQPQHF. CDR3 bases: TGTGCCAGCAGCCCCCAGTTAAGCAATCAGCCCCAGCATTTT. The chain uses TRBV7-2 and TRBJ1-5; D remains ambiguous. V lost 5 bases and J lost 1, with 9 bases in between. The CDR3 has 14 amino acids. Germline V lookup: CDR1 SGHTA, CDR2 FQGNSA.

This clone is a singleton in its sample. The rearrangement joins TRBV3-1 (or the pseudogene TRBV3-2) to TRBJ2-2, with D uncertain. V lost 5 bases to trimming and J lost 3 bases, with 1 base between them. This CDR3 has 11 residues. Germline CDR1 is LGHDT and CDR2 is YNNKEL (reference sequence). In DNA form, the CDR3 reads TGTGCCAGCAGCTACACCGGGGAGCTGTTTTTT. Translating gives CASSYTGELFF.

J is TRBJ2-7 and V is TRBV13; D not resolved. The CDR3 contains 14 residues. Between the trimmed V and J ends, which lost 5 bases and 4 bases, there was a span of 15 bases. Germline CDR1 is PRHDT and CDR2 is FYEKMQ (reference sequence). The CDR3 coding sequence is TGTGCCAGCAGCCCCCAAGCCGGGCTGTACGAGCAGTACTTC. Amino acids: CASSPQAGLYEQYF. Complete variable domain (other parts from reference TRBV13 and TRBJ2-7): AAGVIQSPRHLIKEKRETATLKCYPIPRHDTVYWYQQGPGQDPQFLISFYEKMQSDKGSIPDRFSAQQFSDYHSELNMSSLELGDSALYFCASSPQAGLYEQYFGPGTRLTVT.

The chain recombines TRBV29-1 with TRBJ2-7, with D perhaps matching TRBD1 or TRBD2 (6 bases each). The CDR3 covers 13 residues. The germline V gene encodes CDR1 SQVTM and CDR2 ANQGSEA. Between the trimmed V and J ends, which lost 4 bases and 3 bases, there was a span of 13 bases. The CDR3 loop is CSVGEGGRYEQYF. The CDR3 region has the DNA TGCAGCGTTGGTGAGGGGGGCCGCTACGAGCAGTACTTC.

The J gene is TRBJ2-7, the V gene TRBV6-1, with 11 bases matching TRBD1. Germline assignment: CDR1 MNHNS and CDR2 SASEGT. V was clipped by 5 bases and J by 4 bases; unmatched bases: 7. The CDR3 loop spans 15 amino acids. CDR3 region: CASSPRTGGYYEQYF. DNA for the CDR3: TGTGCCAGCAGTCCCCGGACAGGGGGCTATTACGAGCAGTACTTC.

The rearrangement joins TRBV4-1 to TRBJ1-2, with TRBD1 matching over 7 bases. The CDR3 has 15 amino acids. CDR1 and CDR2 (germline): MGHRA, YSYEKL. V shed 5 bases and J 2 bases; nucleotides not matched to a gene: 8. The CDR3 DNA reads as TGCGCCAGCAGCACGCGGGACAGCTCCAACTATGGCTACACCTTC. It specifies CASSTRDSSNYGYTF.

The chain carries TRBV6-4 and TRBJ2-1; no clear D gene. V gave up 5 bases and J gave up 3 bases, with 8 bases separating them. Germline V gene sequence: CDR1 MRHNA, CDR2 SNTAGT. This CDR3 contains 13 residues. The CDR3 protein is CASSLGLYNEQFF. The DNA for the CDR3 is TGTGCCAGCAGTCTCGGGCTCTACAATGAGCAGTTCTTC.

The CDR3 loop is CASSHRTGYEQYF. CDR3 bases: TGCGCCAGCAGCCACAGGACAGGCTACGAGCAGTACTTC. The genes are TRBV5-1 and TRBJ2-7; TRBD1 matches at 7 bases. CDR1 is SGHRS and CDR2 is YFSETQ in the germline V gene. The CDR3 loop spans 13 amino acids. The V segment lost 4 bases and the J segment 3 bases; nucleotides outside the gene matches: 4.

The chain uses TRBV5-5 and TRBJ1-1; D gene ambiguous. Germline assignment: CDR1 SGHKS and CDR2 YYEKEE (reference sequence). Trimming left V 2 bases short and J 11 bases short, with 13 bases between. CDR3 length: 12 residues. CDR3 coding DNA: TGTGCCAGCAGCTTAGTGACGTCGGGCGCTTTCTTT. This codes for CASSLVTSGAFF.

The V and J genes are TRBV27 and TRBJ1-1; weak D call: TRBD1 (6 bases). The length of the CDR3 is 14 residues. V lost 4 bases and J lost 3, with 12 bases in between. Germline V CDR1 and CDR2: MNHEY, SMNVEV (reference sequence). In DNA form, the CDR3 reads TGTGCCAGCAGTTCTGGGGGCGCCTACACTGAAGCTTTCTTT. Translated, it gives CASSSGGAYTEAFF.

This chain's CDR3 is CASSLAAGGHTQYF. The CDR3 bases are TGTGCCAGCAGCTTGGCGGCGGGGGGGCATACGCAGTATTTT. The genes are TRBV5-5 and TRBJ2-3, with TRBD2 identical over 9 bases. The junction had 3 bases not matched to a gene; V was cut back by 0 bases and J by 7 bases. Germline assignment: CDR1 SGHKS and CDR2 YYEKEE (reference sequence). The CDR3 spans 14 residues.

This clone was seen just once. The chain uses TRBV5-1 and TRBJ1-5; D not resolved. The germline V gene has CDR1 SGHRS and CDR2 YFSETQ. There are 14 residues in the CDR3. The ends were cut back, 7 bases at V and 0 bases at J, with 11 bases in the middle. The CDR3 sequence: CASAPNHSNQPQHF. The CDR3 DNA reads as TGCGCCAGCGCACCGAACCATAGCAATCAGCCCCAGCATTTT.

The rearrangement links TRBV2 to TRBJ1-3; 8 bases line up with TRBD1. V trimming: 5 bases; J trimming: 4 bases; junction bases outside the gene matches: 16. Looked up from germline, CDR1 is SNHLY and CDR2 is FYNNEI. This CDR3 is 18 amino acids long. This CDR3 is CASSPDRVTQSKGNTIYF. In DNA, the CDR3 is TGTGCCAGCAGTCCGGACAGGGTTACCCAAAGTAAGGGAAACACCATATATTTT.

This clone was observed once. The chain employs TRBV4-2 and TRBJ1-5, with a possible D match to TRBD1 (6 bases). Trimming removed 4 bases at V and 7 bases at J, with 11 bases between. CDR1 and CDR2 from the germline V gene are LGHNA and YNFKEQ. The length of the CDR3 is 13 residues. CDR3 residues: CASSRGREQPQHF. The CDR3, as DNA: TGTGCCAGCAGCCGGGGGCGAGAACAGCCCCAGCATTTT.

V gene TRBV4-2 combines with J gene TRBJ1-3; the D is unclear. Looked up from germline, CDR1 is LGHNA and CDR2 is YNFKEQ. The CDR3 is 15 residues long. V lost 0 bases and J 0 bases, leaving 6 bases between the germline ends. CDR3 loop: CASSQETPSGNTIYF. Written as DNA, the CDR3 is TGTGCCAGCAGCCAAGAGACCCCCTCTGGAAACACCATATATTTT.

The chain joins TRBV4-1 to TRBJ2-7, with D possibly matching TRBD1 (5 bases). The CDR3 consists of 17 residues. Trimming left V 0 bases short and J 5 bases short, with 20 bases between. The germline CDR1 and CDR2 sequences are MGHRA and YSYEKL. The CDR3 spells CASSQEGVGVRADEQYF. The CDR3 DNA is TGCGCCAGCAGCCAAGAGGGTGTTGGCGTCAGGGCGGACGAGCAGTACTTC.

This sequence joins TRBV3-1 (or the pseudogene TRBV3-2) and TRBJ2-2; D is uncertain. The CDR3 contains 14 residues. The V and J ends lost 4 bases and 1 base respectively, with 7 bases between them. Germline loops: CDR1 LGHDT, CDR2 YNNKEL (reference sequence). Here the CDR3 reads CASSPPVNTGELFF. The CDR3 DNA reads TGTGCCAGCAGCCCCCCGGTGAACACCGGGGAGCTGTTTTTT.

The CDR3 region is CASSVAGGTPMETQYF. CDR3 coding DNA: TGTGCCAGCAGCGTAGCAGGGGGCACCCCCATGGAGACCCAGTACTTC. The rearrangement uses TRBV9 and TRBJ2-5; TRBD1 matches at 8 bases. CDR1 is SGDLS and CDR2 is YYNGEE in the germline V gene. This CDR3 contains 16 residues. After removal of 0 bases from V and 5 bases from J, the junction contained 9 bases not matched to a gene.

The V call is TRBV4-3, the J call TRBJ1-1; no firm D call. V lost 3 bases and J 6 bases, leaving 14 bases between the germline ends. Germline CDR1 is LGHNA and CDR2 is YSLEER. CDR3 length equals 14 residues. CDR3 DNA: TGCGCCAGCAGCCACGATCGCCGGTACCCTGAAGCTTTCTTT. Amino acids: CASSHDRRYPEAFF.

The genes are TRBV12-3 or TRBV12-4 and TRBJ2-2; D is possibly TRBD1 (6 bases). The CDR3 loop spans 12 amino acids. Trimming shortened V by 5 bases and J by 11 bases, and 12 bases separated the two germline ends. In DNA form, the CDR3 reads TGTGCCAGCAGTCACAGGGTTGGCGAGCTGTTTTTT. Its translation: CASSHRVGELFF.

The sample holds one count of this clone. This chain uses TRBV7-9 with TRBJ1-5; D uncertain. CDR1 and CDR2 from the germline V gene are SEHNR and FQNEAQ (reference sequence). Trimming left V 1 base short and J 5 bases short, with 15 bases between. This CDR3 is built from 16 residues. The CDR3 DNA is TGTGCCAGCAGCTTAGGCGTTTCTGCGGGAGATCAGCCCCAGCATTTT. Amino acids: CASSLGVSAGDQPQHF.

This clone was recorded once. The V gene is TRBV12-3 or TRBV12-4, the J gene TRBJ1-1; D gene uncertain. The CDR3 loop spans 11 amino acids. With 10 bases removed from V and 4 bases from J, the gap between germline ends came to 10 bases. CDR3 DNA sequence: TGTGCCACCCTCGGCGGCACTGAAGCTTTCTTT. This encodes CATLGGTEAFF.

The V gene is TRBV4-3, the J gene TRBJ2-7, with 9 bases fitting TRBD1. This CDR3 comprises 16 residues. V shed 4 bases and J 6 bases; nucleotides not matched to a gene: 13. CDR1 and CDR2 (germline): LGHNA, YSLEER. CDR3 region: CASSRDAVGQGFEQYF. CDR3 DNA sequence: TGCGCCAGCAGCCGAGACGCTGTGGGACAGGGTTTCGAGCAGTACTTC.